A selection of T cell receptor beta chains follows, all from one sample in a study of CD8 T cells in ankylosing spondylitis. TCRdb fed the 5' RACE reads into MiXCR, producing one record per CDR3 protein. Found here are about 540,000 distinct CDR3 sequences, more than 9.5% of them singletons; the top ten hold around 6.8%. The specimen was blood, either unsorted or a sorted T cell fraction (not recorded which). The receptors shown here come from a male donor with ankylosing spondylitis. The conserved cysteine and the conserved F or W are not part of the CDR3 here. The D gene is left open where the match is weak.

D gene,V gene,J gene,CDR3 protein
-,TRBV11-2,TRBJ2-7,ASSFSLAPYEQY
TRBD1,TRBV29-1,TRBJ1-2,SVEAGTGYGYT
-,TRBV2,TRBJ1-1,ASSEDWVNTEAF
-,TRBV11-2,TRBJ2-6,ASSPGRDSGANVLT
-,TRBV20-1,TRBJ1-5,SARDPSLGPQH
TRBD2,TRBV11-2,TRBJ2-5,ASSGTSGTGPKY
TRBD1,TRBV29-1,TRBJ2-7,SGLTGGGYEQY
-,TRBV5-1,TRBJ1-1,ASSLWGLSDTEAF
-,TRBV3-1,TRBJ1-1,ASSQEVNTEAF
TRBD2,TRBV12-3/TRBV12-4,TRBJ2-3,ASSYGGSGADTQY
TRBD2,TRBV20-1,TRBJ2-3,SAGLGLAGPTDTQY
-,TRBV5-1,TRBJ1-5,ASSLGGHNQPQH
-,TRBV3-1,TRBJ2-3,ASSLTKTTDTQY
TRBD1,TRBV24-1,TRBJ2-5,ATSDRGTGQETQY
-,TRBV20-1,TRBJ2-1,SAPPGGAGGYNEQF
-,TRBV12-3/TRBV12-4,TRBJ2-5,ASSLGYTGGETQY
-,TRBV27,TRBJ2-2,ASSLSGSPRTGELF
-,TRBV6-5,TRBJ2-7,ASSYPASPHSSYEQY
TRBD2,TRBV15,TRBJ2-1,ATSRGLAGDGNEQF
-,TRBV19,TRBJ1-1,ASSVTGLAATEAF
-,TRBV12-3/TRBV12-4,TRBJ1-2,ASSLPSGLRGYT
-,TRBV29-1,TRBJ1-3,SVAGGRGSGNTIY
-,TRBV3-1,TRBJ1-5,ASSSRAGNYQPQH
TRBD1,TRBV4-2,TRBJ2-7,ASSQTGTGGSYEQY
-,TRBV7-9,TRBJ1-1,ASSWDTGTEAF
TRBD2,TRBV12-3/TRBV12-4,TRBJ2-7,ASSFPLLASSYEQY
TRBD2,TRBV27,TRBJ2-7,ASSFVAGGDEQY
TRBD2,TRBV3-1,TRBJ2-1,ASSQDSWLAGDGEQF
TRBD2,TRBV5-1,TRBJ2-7,ASSLSGSAYEQY
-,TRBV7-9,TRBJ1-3,ASRQNRDRGVGNTIY
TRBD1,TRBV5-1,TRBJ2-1,ASSTGTVYNEQF
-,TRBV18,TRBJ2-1,ASSPFNSYYNEQF
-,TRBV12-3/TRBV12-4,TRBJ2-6,ASSPSGTYTAGANVLT
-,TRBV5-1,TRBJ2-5,ASSPGPRMIEETQY
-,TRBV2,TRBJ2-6,ASSEVFGANVLT
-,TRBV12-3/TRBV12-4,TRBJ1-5,ASSSRTDPGPQH
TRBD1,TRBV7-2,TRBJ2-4,ASSLGFGQANIQY
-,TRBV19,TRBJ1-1,ASSTANTEAF
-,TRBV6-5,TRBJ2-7,ASSYTGPSYEQY
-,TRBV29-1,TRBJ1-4,SVEVAEGVQLF
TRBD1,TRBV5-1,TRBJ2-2,ASSPTGQVNTGELF
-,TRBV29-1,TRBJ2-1,SVTRRGSYNEQF
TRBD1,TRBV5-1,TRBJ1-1,ASRDRGVKDTEAF
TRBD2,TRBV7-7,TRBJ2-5,ASSSGLADQETQY
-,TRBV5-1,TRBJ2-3,ASSPGASASTDTQY
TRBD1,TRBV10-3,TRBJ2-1,AISEFVVRGEQF